The clone carrying this T cell receptor (beta chain) was recorded only once. Its antigen is unknown. The data stem from a study of graft-versus-host responses after intestinal transplantation. General study points: GvH clones occurred in recipient marrow; some first appeared in ileum or blood.

Repertoires were generated with immunoSEQ multiplex PCR, while TCRdb's copy carries only in-frame clones and drops some. The sample includes more than 40,000 clones, 85% to 95% seen only once; the top ten take under 0.3%. Germline V lookup: CDR1 SNHLY, CDR2 FYNNEI. With 7 bases removed from V and 0 bases from J, the gap between germline ends came to 13 bases. This CDR3 region has 14 residues. The sample in question was unstimulated CD8+ T cells sorted from spleen or lymph node cells, obtained before transplant. The TCR was taken from a human donor who was the organ donor for an intestinal transplant. The rearrangement joins TRBV2 to TRBJ2-7, with a possible D match to TRBD2 (5 bases). CDR3 residues: CASIFSGSSYEQYF. CDR3 DNA sequence: TGTGCCAGCATCTTTTCGGGAAGCTCCTACGAGCAGTACTTC. Complete variable domain (other parts from reference TRBV2 and TRBJ2-7): EPEVTQTPSHQVTQMGQEVILRCVPISNHLYFYWYRQILGQKVEFLVSFYNNEISEKSEIFDDQFSVERPDGSNFTLKIRSTKLEDSAMYFCASIFSGSSYEQYFGPGTRLTVT.